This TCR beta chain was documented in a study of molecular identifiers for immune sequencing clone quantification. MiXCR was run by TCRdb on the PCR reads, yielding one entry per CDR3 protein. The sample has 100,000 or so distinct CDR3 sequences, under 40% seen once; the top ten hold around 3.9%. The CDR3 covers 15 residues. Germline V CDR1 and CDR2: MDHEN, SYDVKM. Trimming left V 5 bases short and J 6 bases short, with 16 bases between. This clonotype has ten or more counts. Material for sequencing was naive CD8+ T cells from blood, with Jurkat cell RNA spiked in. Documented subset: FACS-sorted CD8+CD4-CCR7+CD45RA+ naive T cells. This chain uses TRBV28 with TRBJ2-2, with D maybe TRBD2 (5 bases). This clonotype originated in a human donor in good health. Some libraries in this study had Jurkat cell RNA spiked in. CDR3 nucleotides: TGTGCCAGCAGTGCCTATCCCGCGGGTCCCGGGGAGCTGTTTTTT. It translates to CASSAYPAGPGELFF. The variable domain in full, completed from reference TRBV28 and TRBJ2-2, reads DVKVTQSSRYLVKRTGEKVFLECVQDMDHENMFWYRQDPGLGLRLIYFSYDVKMKEKGDIPEGYSVSREKKERFSLILESASTNQTSMYLCASSAYPAGPGELFFGEGSRLTVL.